One and the same sample provided the 7 T cell receptor beta chains below, sequenced in a study of blood T cells in healthy people across ages. Sample-barcoded 5' priming and a J-beta primer mix drove a second PCR of roughly 6 to 12 cycles. MiXCR, run by TCRdb on the 5' RACE reads, gives a single entry per CDR3 protein. The sample shows approximately 770,000 distinct CDR3 sequences, 55% to 70% of them seen only once. Source material: blood. These TCRs come from a man aged 30-40 years in good health.

V gene TRBV20-1 combines with J gene TRBJ2-7; 8 positions agree with TRBD1. Trimming at V came to 5 bases and at J to 3 bases, leaving 3 bases not matched to a gene. The CDR3 has 12 amino acids. Germline lookup yields CDR1 DFQATT and CDR2 SNEGSKA (reference sequence). CDR3 region: CSAQGTGYEQYF. CDR3 DNA: TGCAGTGCTCAGGGGACAGGCTACGAGCAGTACTTC.

This clonotype was detected a few times. The chain combines TRBV6-4 with TRBJ1-2; 7 bases fit TRBD1. The germline V gene has CDR1 MRHNA and CDR2 SNTAGT. The CDR3 is 13 amino acids. V dropped 2 bases and J dropped 4; count of bases not matched to a gene: 1. The DNA of the CDR3 is TGTGCCAGCAGTGACGGACAGGTCTATGGCTACACCTTC. Translation gives CASSDGQVYGYTF.

The sample holds one count of this clonotype. The V and J genes are TRBV11-2 and TRBJ2-7; tentative D call: TRBD1 (6 bases). The germline V gene encodes CDR1 SGHAT and CDR2 FQNNGV. The CDR3 spans 15 residues. The V end lost 6 bases, the J end lost 0 bases, and 15 bases lay between the germline ends. CDR3 residues: CASRESGGSSYEQYF. CDR3 coding DNA: TGTGCCAGCAGGGAGTCTGGGGGCAGCTCCTACGAGCAGTACTTC.

V usage is TRBV20-1 and J usage is TRBJ2-1, with a weak D call TRBD1 (6 bases). Trimming removed 1 base at V and 2 bases at J, with 9 bases between. The CDR3 loop spans 14 amino acids. Germline values: CDR1 DFQATT, CDR2 SNEGSKA (reference sequence). DNA for the CDR3: TGCAGTGCTAGAGGGCCAGGGGCCTACAATGAGCAGTTCTTC. Translating gives CSARGPGAYNEQFF.

This clonotype was counted once. V is TRBV28 and J is TRBJ2-7, with TRBD1 as a possible D gene (6 bases). V lost 6 bases and J 5 bases, leaving 17 bases between the germline ends. Germline V gives CDR1 MDHEN, CDR2 SYDVKM. This CDR3 contains 14 residues. The CDR3 loop reads CASRETGFGDEQYF. The CDR3 DNA is TGTGCCAGCAGGGAAACAGGGTTCGGCGACGAGCAGTACTTC. The variable domain in full, completed from reference TRBV28 and TRBJ2-7, reads DVKVTQSSRYLVKRTGEKVFLECVQDMDHENMFWYRQDPGLGLRLIYFSYDVKMKEKGDIPEGYSVSREKKERFSLILESASTNQTSMYLCASRETGFGDEQYFGPGTRLTVT.

A single count supports this clonotype. J is TRBJ1-2 and V is TRBV10-3, with 7 bases fitting TRBD1. Germline assignment: CDR1 ENHRY and CDR2 SYGVKD. J gave up 8 bases and V 6 bases, and 15 bases lay outside the gene matches. The CDR3 extends over 15 amino acids. The CDR3 loop reads CAIRRTGGSEEGYTF. In nucleotides, the CDR3 is TGTGCCATCAGACGGACAGGAGGAAGCGAGGAGGGCTACACCTTC.

In its sample, this clonotype was seen once. The chain carries TRBV9 and TRBJ2-3; 7 bases map to TRBD2. Germline-derived CDR1 and CDR2 are SGDLS and YYNGEE. CDR3 length equals 14 residues. The ends lost 6 bases at V and 4 bases at J; junction bases unmatched: 8. As DNA, the CDR3 is TGTGCCAGCAAAGGGGAGGGCTTTGCAGATACGCAGTATTTT. Translation gives CASKGEGFADTQYF. The full variable domain, rest sourced from reference TRBV9 and TRBJ2-3, is DSGVTQTPKHLITATGQRVTLRCSPRSGDLSVYWYQQSLDQGLQFLIQYYNGEERAKGNILERFSAQQFPDLHSELNLSSLELGDSALYFCASKGEGFADTQYFGPGTRLTVL.